This TCR beta chain was sequenced during a study of CD8+ T cells in alopecia areata. This clone was recorded a few times. Its matching antigen is unknown. Findings of the study overall: Many of the expanded lesional clones endured in scalp and blood while on tofacitinib. Links between baseline CD8+ expansion and response need larger treated cohorts.

Sample treatment: oral pan-JAK inhibitor, 5-10 mg twice daily. From germline, CDR1 is ENHRY and CDR2 SYGVKD. With V trimmed by 5 bases and J by 4 bases, 4 bases remained unmatched. The CDR3 loop spans 13 amino acids. Sequencing relied on a cDNA template that was reverse transcribed from extracted RNA. Only in-frame clones appear in the TCRdb table, and some are missing; sequencing was by immunoSEQ multiplex PCR. The repertoire consists of a few hundred thousand clones, with 60% occurring once and the leading ten covering 0.8% to 1%. This sample comprised CD4+ T cells sorted from blood, obtained at roughly week 52, from a patient treated with tofacitinib. This receptor was obtained from a human donor with alopecia areata. The chain is built from TRBV10-3 and TRBJ2-7; 8 bases are shared with TRBD1. CDR3 sequence reads: CAISSDRVYEQYF. The CDR3 region has the DNA TGTGCCATCAGTTCGGACAGGGTATACGAGCAGTACTTC.